This T cell receptor beta chain derives from a study of T cell changes during pregnancy in multiple sclerosis. CDR1 SGHDT and CDR2 YYEEEE come from the germline V gene. The CDR3 consists of 12 residues. V was clipped by 0 bases and J by 7 bases, with 8 bases between them. Method: immunoSEQ multiplex PCR; TCRdb's copy keeps in-frame clones and lacks some. This table has about 13,000 clones, around nine tenths appearing once. Specimen: CD8+ T cells from peripheral blood mononuclear cells, collected in the first trimester of pregnancy. V and J are TRBV5-6 and TRBJ2-7; perhaps TRBD1 as D (5 bases). The origin of this receptor is a female donor with multiple sclerosis, enrolled in a pregnancy study. The CDR3 here is CASSLVKGEQYF. The DNA for the CDR3 is TGTGCCAGCAGCTTGGTTAAGGGGGAGCAGTACTTC.